This TCR beta chain is drawn from a study of response to subunit inactivated influenza vaccine. General study findings and limits: Authors suggested few new T cells are recruited by each seasonal influenza vaccination.

The CDR3 is made up of 12 amino acids. V lost 6 bases and J lost 4, with 9 bases in between. The germline CDR1 and CDR2 sequences are SNHLY and FYNNEI. On this clonotype itself: The antigen is undetermined.

TCRdb fed the RT-PCR reads into MiXCR, producing one record per CDR3 protein. This table has hundreds of thousands of distinct CDR3 sequences, approximately 15% appearing once. The receptor was isolated from a man over 45 who received an inactivated influenza vaccine. Specimen: PBMCs from blood, collected around 14 days before vaccination. The genes are TRBV2 and TRBJ1-2; D may be TRBD1 (5 bases). The CDR3 DNA sequence: TGTGCCAGCAGGGGGGGTGCCTATGGCTACACCTTC. Its translation is CASRGGAYGYTF.